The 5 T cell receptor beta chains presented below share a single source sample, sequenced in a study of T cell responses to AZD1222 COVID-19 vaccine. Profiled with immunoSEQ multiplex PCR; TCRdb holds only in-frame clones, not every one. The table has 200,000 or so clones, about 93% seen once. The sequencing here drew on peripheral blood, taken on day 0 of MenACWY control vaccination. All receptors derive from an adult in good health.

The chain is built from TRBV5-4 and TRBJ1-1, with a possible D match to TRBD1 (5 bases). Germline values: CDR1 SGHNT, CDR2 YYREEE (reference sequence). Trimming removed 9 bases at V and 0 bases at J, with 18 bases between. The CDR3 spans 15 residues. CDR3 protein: CATVRYGAMNTEAFF. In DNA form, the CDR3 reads TGTGCCACCGTAAGGTACGGGGCGATGAACACTGAAGCTTTCTTT.

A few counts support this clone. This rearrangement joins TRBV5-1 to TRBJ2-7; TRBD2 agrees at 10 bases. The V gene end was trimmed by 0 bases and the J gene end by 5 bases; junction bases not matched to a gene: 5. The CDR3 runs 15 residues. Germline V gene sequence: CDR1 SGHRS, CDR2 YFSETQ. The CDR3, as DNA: TGCGCCAGCAGCTTGGCTGGGACTAGCGAAAACGAGCAGTACTTC. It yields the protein CASSLAGTSENEQYF.

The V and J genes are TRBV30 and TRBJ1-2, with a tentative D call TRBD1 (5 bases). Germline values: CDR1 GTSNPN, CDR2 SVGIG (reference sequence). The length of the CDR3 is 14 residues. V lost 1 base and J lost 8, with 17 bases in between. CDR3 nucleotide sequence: TGTGCCTGGAGTGCGGGCGGGCCGGCAGGGGGCTACACCTTC. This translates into CAWSAGGPAGGYTF.

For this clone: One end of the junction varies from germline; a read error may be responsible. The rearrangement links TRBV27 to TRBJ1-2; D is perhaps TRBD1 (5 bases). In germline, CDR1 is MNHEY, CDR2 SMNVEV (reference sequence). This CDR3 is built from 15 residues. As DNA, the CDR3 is TGTGCCGGCAGTTTTTCCGGGACCGGCCCCTATGGCTACACCTTC. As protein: CAGSFSGTGPYGYTF.

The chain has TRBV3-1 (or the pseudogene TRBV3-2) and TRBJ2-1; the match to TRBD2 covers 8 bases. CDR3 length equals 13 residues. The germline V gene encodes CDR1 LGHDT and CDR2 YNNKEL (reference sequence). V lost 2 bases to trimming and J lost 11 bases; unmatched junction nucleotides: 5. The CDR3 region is CASSQLRGGKQFF. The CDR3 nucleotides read TGTGCCAGCAGCCAACTCCGGGGGGGAAAGCAGTTCTTC.